The rows below give T cell receptor beta chains drawn from one sample of a study of cytomegalovirus exposure and HLA in healthy donors. Sequencing used immunoSEQ multiplex PCR; TCRdb keeps in-frame clones, though not all of them. The sample has roughly 200,000 clones; over 70% are singletons. Sequencing input: PBMCs. The receptors stem from a boy under 10 years old in good health and CMV-seronegative. Both conserved end residues are part of each CDR3. D genes are given only for firm matches. Only some rows state a clone size, as once, few, many or a class for expanded clones.

D gene	J gene	CDR3 length	V gene	clone size	CDR3 DNA	CDR3 protein
TRBD2	TRBJ2-1	13	TRBV7-2	NA	TGTGCCAGCAGCAAGCGACTAGCTAATGAGCAGTTCTTC	CASSKRLANEQFF
NA	TRBJ1-5	17	TRBV4-1	NA	TGCGCCAGCAGCCAAGGAGCAGGTCCATATAGCAATCAGCCCCAGCATTTT	CASSQGAGPYSNQPQHF
TRBD1	TRBJ2-7	14	TRBV27	NA	TGTGCCAGCAGTTTAGGGACAGCTACCTACGAGCAGTACTTC	CASSLGTATYEQYF
TRBD2	TRBJ2-1	13	TRBV6-1	few	TGTGCCAGCAGTATCGGACTAGCGAACGAGCAGTTCTTC	CASSIGLANEQFF
NA	TRBJ1-5	16	TRBV27	NA	TGTGCCAGCAGTTTATCGGGGCTTTATAGCAATCAGCCCCAGCATTTT	CASSLSGLYSNQPQHF
TRBD2	TRBJ2-3	14	TRBV27	NA	TGTGCCAGCCAGACTAGCTTGGACCCAGATACGCAGTATTTT	CASQTSLDPDTQYF
TRBD1	TRBJ1-3	15	TRBV7-9	NA	TGTGCCAGCAGCTTAGACAGGGGCTCTGGAAACACCATATATTTT	CASSLDRGSGNTIYF
NA	TRBJ1-2	16	TRBV6-6	NA	TGTGCCAGCAGTTTTACTCCGGACACGCTCGGTGATGGCTACACCTTC	CASSFTPDTLGDGYTF
TRBD1	TRBJ1-2	17	TRBV2	NA	TGTGCCAGCAGTCGACTGTCCCGCCGGGACAGGACCAATGGCTACACCTTC	CASSRLSRRDRTNGYTF
NA	TRBJ2-1	14	TRBV6-6	NA	TGTGCCAGCGAGACCAGGGAGGGGGGGCATGAGCAGTTCTTC	CASETREGGHEQFF
NA	TRBJ1-1	15	TRBV27	NA	TGTGCCAGCAGTTTTAAACCCCTTTACAGAGACGAAGCTTTCTTT	CASSFKPLYRDEAFF
NA	TRBJ1-5	15	TRBV6-6	few	TGTGCCAGCAGTTACGGAGCCAGTAGCAATCAGCCCCAGCATTTT	CASSYGASSNQPQHF
NA	TRBJ2-1	15	TRBV4-1	NA	TGCGCCAGCAGTACGACTGGGGGGTCCTACAATGAGCAGTTCTTC	CASSTTGGSYNEQFF
NA	TRBJ2-7	14	TRBV6-6	NA	TGTGCCAGCAGTTTACAGACAGCCTCCTACGAGCAGTACTTC	CASSLQTASYEQYF
TRBD1	TRBJ1-1	13	TRBV29-1	NA	TGCAGCGCCCGGGACAGGTCCACCACTGGAGCTTTCTTT	CSARDRSTTGAFF
NA	TRBJ1-6	16	TRBV19	NA	TGTGCCAGTAGTAAGGAGACCCCCTCAAATAATTCACCCCTCCACTTT	CASSKETPSNNSPLHF
NA	TRBJ2-5	16	TRBV5-4	few	TGTGCCAGCAGCCCCGGGGGGCGGGCGCCTCGAGAGACCCAGTACTTC	CASSPGGRAPRETQYF
TRBD1	TRBJ1-4	13	TRBV6-4	few	TGTGCCAGCAGGGGGGACAGGGGCAGAGAACTGTTTTTT	CASRGDRGRELFF
NA	TRBJ1-4	17	TRBV4-1	NA	TGCGCCAGCAGCCGGGGTGGCGGGGATGCAACTAATGAAAAACTGTTTTTT	CASSRGGGDATNEKLFF
TRBD1	TRBJ2-7	14	TRBV9	NA	TGTGCCAGCAGCGTCCGGGACAGCCCCTACGAGCAGTACTTC	CASSVRDSPYEQYF
TRBD1	TRBJ1-4	15	TRBV7-2	NA	TGTGCCAGCAGCTCGGGACAGGCGTCTAATGAAAAACTGTTTTTT	CASSSGQASNEKLFF
NA	TRBJ1-6	16	TRBV30	NA	TGTGCCTGGAGGGGGGCGCCCGACCCCTATAATTCACCCCTCCACTTT	CAWRGAPDPYNSPLHF
NA	TRBJ1-1	15	TRBV9	NA	TGTGCCAGCAGCGTAGGATCAGTGGGAGGCACTGAAGCTTTCTTT	CASSVGSVGGTEAFF
TRBD1	TRBJ2-5	14	TRBV7-9	few	TGTGCCAGCAGCCTAGGGACAGGTGTCCCGACCCAGTACTTC	CASSLGTGVPTQYF
TRBD1	TRBJ2-2	15	TRBV7-9	NA	TGTGCCAGCAGCTTGGCAGGGGGTGACACCGGGGAGCTGTTTTTT	CASSLAGGDTGELFF
NA	TRBJ2-1	16	TRBV6-1	NA	TGTGCCAGCAGTGAGACTCTACTAGAAATTTACAATGAGCAGTTCTTC	CASSETLLEIYNEQFF
TRBD2	TRBJ2-1	18	TRBV9	NA	TGTGCCAGCAGCGTATCGGGACTGCTTTTGCGGGGGGGTATTGAGCAGTTCTTC	CASSVSGLLLRGGIEQFF
NA	TRBJ1-4	14	TRBV7-2	NA	TGTGCCAGCAGCTTACAGGGAAGCGATGAAAAACTGTTTTTT	CASSLQGSDEKLFF
TRBD2	TRBJ2-7	15	TRBV7-6	NA	TGTGCCAGCAGCGTAACGAGGGAGGGTAAGGGCGAGCAGTACTTC	CASSVTREGKGEQYF
TRBD1	TRBJ2-7	15	TRBV6-1	few	TGTGCCAGCAGTGAAGGAGCCAGGGGGTTGTACGAGCAGTACTTC	CASSEGARGLYEQYF
NA	TRBJ1-2	12	TRBV19	NA	TGTGCCAGTAGCCCCGGGATCTATGGCTACACCTTC	CASSPGIYGYTF
NA	TRBJ2-1	12	TRBV5-1	NA	TGCGCCAGCAGCGAGGCTGGCGGTGAGCAGTTCTTC	CASSEAGGEQFF
TRBD1	TRBJ2-2	15	TRBV18	NA	TGTGCCACGCGAACCGGGACAGCGAACACCGGGGAGCTGTTTTTT	CATRTGTANTGELFF
NA	TRBJ1-5	15	TRBV4-1	few	TGCGCCAGCAGCCAGGATTTCCGGACAGATCAGCCCCAGCATTTT	CASSQDFRTDQPQHF
NA	TRBJ2-7	11	TRBV6-1	NA	TGTGCCAGCAGTTATAACTACGAGCAGTACTTC	CASSYNYEQYF
TRBD1	TRBJ1-1	13	TRBV18	NA	TGTGCCAGCTCACCGACAGGGGGCACTGAAGCTTTCTTT	CASSPTGGTEAFF
NA	TRBJ2-5	14	TRBV5-1	NA	TGCGCCAGCAGTTACAGCGGCCTCCAAGAGACCCAGTACTTC	CASSYSGLQETQYF
TRBD2	TRBJ2-1	15	TRBV19	NA	TGTGCCAGTAGCCCCGCCGCGGGAGGGTGGAATGAGCAGTTCTTC	CASSPAAGGWNEQFF
TRBD1	TRBJ2-7	14	TRBV19	NA	TGTGCCAGTAGTCCGCGGACAGGGAACTACGAGCAGTACTTC	CASSPRTGNYEQYF
TRBD1	TRBJ1-6	15	TRBV7-9	NA	TGTGCCAGCAGCCCGGGGACAGGGGGGAATTCACCCCTCCACTTT	CASSPGTGGNSPLHF
TRBD2	TRBJ2-1	15	TRBV7-8	NA	TGTGCCAGCAGCTTAGCGGGAGGGCCAACTAGTGAGCAGTTCTTC	CASSLAGGPTSEQFF
TRBD1	TRBJ2-3	14	TRBV30	NA	TGTGCCTGGAGTGAGACAGGGAAAATGGATACGCAGTATTTT	CAWSETGKMDTQYF
NA	TRBJ1-2	12	TRBV5-1	few	TGCGCCAGCAGCGAGGACCAGGGGGGCTACACCTTC	CASSEDQGGYTF
TRBD1	TRBJ1-2	15	TRBV19	NA	TGTGCCAGTAGTATCTCACAGGGGGCTTACTATGGCTACACCTTC	CASSISQGAYYGYTF
NA	TRBJ2-1	15	TRBV6-1	NA	TGTGCCAGCGGGACTCGTTCAAGCTCCTACAATGAGCAGTTCTTC	CASGTRSSSYNEQFF
NA	TRBJ1-1	15	TRBV12-2	NA	TGTGCAAGTCGTTTAAAGGGGGCGAGGGACACTGAAGCTTTCTTT	CASRLKGARDTEAFF
TRBD1	TRBJ1-2	15	TRBV12-5	once	TGTGCTAGTAATATGGCGGGACAGAACTCCGATGGCTACACCTTC	CASNMAGQNSDGYTF
TRBD2	TRBJ2-1	15	TRBV29-1	NA	TGCAGCGTGACAGCGGGAGGCGTCACGGGCAATGAGCAGTTCTTC	CSVTAGGVTGNEQFF
NA	TRBJ2-7	14	TRBV2	few	TGTGCCAGCAGTGTGGCGGTAAGCTCCTACGAGCAGTACTTC	CASSVAVSSYEQYF
NA	TRBJ2-7	13	TRBV7-9	NA	TGTGCCAGCAGCTCCCCAGGGTCCTACGAGCAGTACTTC	CASSSPGSYEQYF
NA	TRBJ2-1	11	TRBV27	NA	TGTGCCAGCAGGTCTTTAGATGAGCAGTTCTTC	CASRSLDEQFF
NA	TRBJ1-5	14	TRBV5-5	NA	TGTGCCAGCAGCTTAGGGAGAAGGGATCAGCCCCAGCATTTT	CASSLGRRDQPQHF
NA	TRBJ1-5	12	TRBV6-1	NA	TGTGCCAGCAGCGCTGGGGAGAAGACCCAGCATTTT	CASSAGEKTQHF
NA	TRBJ1-1	14	TRBV5-4	NA	TGTGCCAGCAGCTTGCAGGAACTGAACACTGAAGCTTTCTTT	CASSLQELNTEAFF
TRBD1	TRBJ2-7	15	TRBV27	once	TGTGCCAGCAGTTTAAGGGGAAGGGACAGCGGCGAGCAGTACTTC	CASSLRGRDSGEQYF
NA	TRBJ2-3	15	TRBV6-6	NA	TGTGCCAGCAGTTACAGGGAGTTTCCGACAGATACGCAGTATTTT	CASSYREFPTDTQYF
TRBD1	TRBJ1-6	13	TRBV5-4	NA	TGTGCCAGCAGCGGGACAGCTAATTCACCCCTCCACTTT	CASSGTANSPLHF
NA	TRBJ2-7	12	TRBV4-1	NA	TGCGCCAGCAGCCAAGAACGGACAGAGCAGTACTTC	CASSQERTEQYF
NA	TRBJ2-3	13	TRBV5-6	once	TGTGCCAGCAGCTTGGGTAGCTCAGATACGCAGTATTTT	CASSLGSSDTQYF
NA	TRBJ2-2	13	TRBV14	NA	TGTGCCAGCAGCCAAGACAGGCCGGGGGAGCTGTTTTTT	CASSQDRPGELFF